The clone carrying this T cell receptor (beta chain) was recorded many times. This sample is part of a study of shared clonotypes between healthy human individuals. Germline V lookup: CDR1 MNHNS, CDR2 SASEGT. V trimming: 4 bases; J trimming: 4 bases; junction bases outside the gene matches: 4. The CDR3 length is 14 residues. Measured with immunoSEQ multiplex PCR; TCRdb has only the in-frame clones, and not every one. In the table there are 400,000 to 550,000 clones, 65% to 80% of which are singletons. The TCR originated in a woman in her thirties or forties in good health. Some clones in this sample may be carry-over from other donors' samples. The specimen was PBMCs. The J gene is TRBJ2-5, the V gene TRBV6-1, with TRBD2 matching over 9 bases. CDR3 in DNA: TGTGCCAGCAGTGGAGCGGGAGGATCAGAGACCCAGTACTTC. Translation gives CASSGAGGSETQYF.